This TCR beta chain stems from a study of blood T cell repertoires in COVID-19. Study summary: From the United States, Italy and Spain came samples of acute and convalescent COVID-19. The cDNA or gDNA used as material had been derived from T cells, B-cell-depleted T cells, or PBMCs.

Germline CDR1 SSHAT, CDR2 FNYEAQ (reference sequence). Unmatched junction bases numbered 9, after V lost 6 bases and J lost 3 bases. The CDR3 totals 15 residues. This clone is a singleton in its sample. In the authors' workflow: Estimated nucleated cell counts came from reference gene primer amplification. Repertoires were generated with immunoSEQ multiplex PCR, while TCRdb's copy carries only in-frame clones and drops some. That table is the source of V, J and clone size, and D and trimming were worked out from the DNA. There are about 76,000 clones in the sample; around 91% occur only once, and around 0.97% lies in the top ten.

Sequences were obtained from peripheral blood. The rearrangement joins TRBV7-7 to TRBJ2-5; 8 positions match TRBD1. The receptor's source is a woman aged 45-65 years in a cohort sampled during active COVID-19. DNA for the CDR3: TGTGCCAGCAGACCGACAGGGGTCGTTGAAGAGACCCAGTACTTC. Residues: CASRPTGVVEETQYF.